These 10 T cell receptor beta chains were sequenced from one sample in a study of blood T cell repertoires in COVID-19. Clones were read by immunoSEQ multiplex PCR, and TCRdb kept only the in-frame ones, dropping some. The sample lists some 49,000 clones, about 91% occurring once. The sample taken for sequencing was peripheral blood. The receptors shown here come from a man aged 50 to 60 with active COVID-19.

The rearrangement uses TRBV4-2 and TRBJ2-7, with D tentatively TRBD2 (6 bases). The CDR3 has 14 amino acids. Trimming removed 0 bases from V and 6 bases from J, with 12 bases in between. The germline V gene has CDR1 LGHNA and CDR2 YNFKEQ. CDR3: CASSQDTGGREQYF. Here the CDR3 DNA reads TGTGCCAGCAGCCAAGATACTGGAGGGCGCGAGCAGTACTTC.

This chain links TRBV7-2 with TRBJ2-7; possible D gene TRBD2, 6 bases. Trimming removed 4 bases at V and 0 bases at J, with 10 bases between. This CDR3 contains 14 residues. CDR1 is SGHTA, CDR2 FQGNSA, per germline. The CDR3 DNA sequence: TGTGCCAGCAGCTCCGGGACTGTCTCCTACGAGCAGTACTTC. Translation: CASSSGTVSYEQYF.

This chain links TRBV3-1 (or the pseudogene TRBV3-2) with TRBJ1-3, with 7 bases fitting TRBD1. From germline, CDR1 is LGHDT and CDR2 YNNKEL (reference sequence). V trimming: 4 bases; J trimming: 3 bases; junction bases outside the gene matches: 9. The CDR3 covers 16 residues. The CDR3 spells CASSLQYRGRGNTIYF. The CDR3 DNA reads TGTGCCAGCAGCCTACAATACAGGGGCCGTGGAAACACCATATATTTT.

The rearrangement links TRBV7-2 to TRBJ2-1; TRBD2 agrees at 7 bases. The CDR3 sequence is 15 residues long. V gave up 5 bases and J gave up 5 bases; unmatched junction bases: 9. Germline loops: CDR1 SGHTA, CDR2 FQGNSA. CDR3: CASSTSRDYNNEQFF. The DNA for the CDR3 is TGTGCCAGCAGCACCTCCCGGGACTACAACAATGAGCAGTTCTTC.

The chain uses TRBV7-2 and TRBJ2-7; 7 bases map to TRBD1. Germline lookup yields CDR1 SGHTA and CDR2 FQGNSA. Trimming removed 5 bases from V and 5 bases from J; junction bases left unmatched: 3. The CDR3 extends over 12 amino acids. The CDR3 region has the DNA TGTGCCAGCAGCCAGGACAGGAACGAGCAGTACTTC. Translation: CASSQDRNEQYF.

This clone was seen only once. The chain combines TRBV7-2 with TRBJ1-1, with D unclear. The germline V and J ends were trimmed by 5 bases and 3 bases, with 13 bases remaining between them. The germline gives CDR1 SGHTA, CDR2 FQGNSA. This CDR3 contains 14 residues. DNA for the CDR3: TGTGCCAGCAGCCCGGGTGTAGGATACACTGAAGCTTTCTTT. Amino acid sequence: CASSPGVGYTEAFF.

In its sample, this clone was seen a few times. This chain connects TRBV5-4 to TRBJ2-4; weak D call: TRBD2 (7 bases). V lost 4 bases to trimming and J lost 0 bases, with 14 bases between them. The germline gives CDR1 SGHNT, CDR2 YYREEE (reference sequence). CDR3 length equals 16 residues. CDR3 sequence reads: CASSRGAGLAKNIQYF. CDR3 DNA sequence: TGTGCCAGCAGCCGGGGGGCGGGCCTAGCCAAAAACATTCAGTACTTC. Variable domain in full (rest from reference TRBV5-4 and TRBJ2-4): ETGVTQSPTHLIKTRGQQVTLRCSSQSGHNTVSWYQQALGQGPQFIFQYYREEENGRGNFPPRFSGLQFPNYSSELNVNALELDDSALYLCASSRGAGLAKNIQYFGAGTRLSVL.

The V call is TRBV5-1, the J call TRBJ2-3, with TRBD2 matching 11 bases. This CDR3 contains 15 residues. Trimming at V came to 1 base and at J to 4 bases, leaving 2 bases not matched to a gene. Germline assignment: CDR1 SGHRS and CDR2 YFSETQ. The CDR3 loop reads CASSLTSGRADTQYF. The CDR3 DNA reads as TGCGCCAGCAGCTTGACTAGCGGGAGAGCAGATACGCAGTATTTT.

The chain is built from TRBV5-1 and TRBJ2-1; 11 bases match TRBD2. Looked up from germline, CDR1 is SGHRS and CDR2 is YFSETQ. The CDR3 length is 15 residues. V was pared by 1 base and J by 7 bases, with 4 bases of the junction left unmatched. CDR3 DNA: TGCGCCAGCAGCTTGTTACTAGCGGGAGCTAATGAGCAGTTCTTC. It encodes CASSLLLAGANEQFF.

The chain recombines TRBV2 with TRBJ2-5; D may be TRBD1 (5 bases). The CDR3 is 15 amino acids. V lost 2 bases and J 2 bases, leaving 12 bases between the germline ends. Germline V gene lookup returns CDR1 SNHLY and CDR2 FYNNEI. The CDR3 coding sequence is TGTGCCAGCAGTGAATTGACAGTCACACAAGAGACCCAGTACTTC. Encoded protein: CASSELTVTQETQYF. Supplemented by reference TRBV2 and TRBJ2-5, the full variable domain reads EPEVTQTPSHQVTQMGQEVILRCVPISNHLYFYWYRQILGQKVEFLVSFYNNEISEKSEIFDDQFSVERPDGSNFTLKIRSTKLEDSAMYFCASSELTVTQETQYFGPGTRLLVL.